The source of this T cell receptor beta chain is a study of T cells in Graves' hyperthyroidism and ophthalmopathy. Regions amplified from RNA transcripts were the TCR beta CDR3 regions. First-round RT-PCR targeting the TCR CDR3 was performed with the HTBI primer set. In TCRdb, the multiplex PCR reads were re-called with MiXCR into one record per CDR3 protein. Of hundreds of thousands of distinct CDR3 sequences listed, more than 15% are singletons. This clonotype was seen a handful of times. A read error may be the cause here, since a much bigger clone is one base away. Hyperthyroidism patients were newly diagnosed, had disease duration under 2 months, and were aged 18 to 65 years. The source is a woman between 18 and 29 years old with Graves' hyperthyroidism. The source material was blood.

CDR3: CASSGVSSYERYF. CDR3 DNA: TGTGCCAGCAGCGGGGTGAGCTCCTACGAGCGGTACTTC. The rearrangement links TRBV7-9 to TRBJ2-7; D not certain. Germline CDR1 reads SEHNR; CDR2 reads FQNEAQ (reference sequence). The CDR3 is 13 residues long.